The 12 T cell receptor beta chains below all came from one sample that was sequenced in a study of cytomegalovirus exposure and HLA in healthy donors. The PCR made use of 60 Vbeta and 13 Jbeta primers. Profiled with immunoSEQ multiplex PCR; TCRdb holds only in-frame clones, not every one. The table shows approximately 220,000 clones, with around 79% occurring only once. The source material was PBMCs. These TCRs come from a male donor in good health and CMV-seronegative.

V usage is TRBV5-6 and J usage is TRBJ1-2, with no clear D. The CDR3 spans 12 residues. Germline CDR1 is SGHDT and CDR2 is YYEEEE. The V gene lost 0 bases and the J gene lost 6 bases, with 6 bases spanning the gap. CDR3 in DNA: TGTGCCAGCAGCTTGGCAGGAAATGGCTACACCTTC. Its protein is CASSLAGNGYTF.

There are a few counts of this clone. The chain recombines TRBV9 with TRBJ2-5, with 9 bases aligning to TRBD1. Germline V gives CDR1 SGDLS, CDR2 YYNGEE. V lost 2 bases to trimming and J lost 4 bases; unmatched junction nucleotides: 6. The CDR3 has 15 residues. The CDR3 region has the DNA TGTGCCAGCAGCGTCCTTGGGACAGGGCCAGAGACCCAGTACTTC. It yields the protein CASSVLGTGPETQYF. Combining the CDR3 with reference TRBV9 and TRBJ2-5 gives the whole variable domain DSGVTQTPKHLITATGQRVTLRCSPRSGDLSVYWYQQSLDQGLQFLIQYYNGEERAKGNILERFSAQQFPDLHSELNLSSLELGDSALYFCASSVLGTGPETQYFGPGTRLLVL.

The chain links TRBV29-1 to TRBJ2-2; 7 bases line up with TRBD2. V dropped 5 bases and J dropped 0; count of bases not matched to a gene: 3. CDR1 and CDR2 from the germline V gene are SQVTM and ANQGSEA. CDR3 length: 14 residues. The CDR3 DNA follows: TGCAGCGTTCAAACTAGCGCGAACACCGGGGAGCTGTTTTTT. Translation: CSVQTSANTGELFF.

V is TRBV2 and J is TRBJ1-1; no reliable D call. Per germline, CDR1 SNHLY and CDR2 FYNNEI. V lost 3 bases and J 5 bases, leaving 10 bases between the germline ends. The CDR3 extends over 13 amino acids. The CDR3 DNA reads as TGTGCCAGCAGTGAGGGCGCCAATACTGAAGCTTTCTTT. Translating it yields CASSEGANTEAFF.

The V and J genes are TRBV19 and TRBJ2-1; 14 nucleotides match TRBD2. CDR1 is LNHDA and CDR2 is SQIVND in the germline V gene (reference sequence). The ends lost 10 bases at V and 8 bases at J; junction bases unmatched: 7. This CDR3 has 14 amino acids. The CDR3 reads CATIGTSGRYEQFF. Here the CDR3 DNA reads TGTGCCACTATTGGGACTAGCGGGAGATATGAGCAGTTCTTC.

The chain uses TRBV18 and TRBJ2-3; 9 bases line up with TRBD2. The V and J ends lost 6 bases and 2 bases, in that order; junction bases with no gene match: 9. The CDR3 spans 16 residues. Germline values: CDR1 KGHSH, CDR2 LQKENI. Written as DNA, the CDR3 is TGTGCCAGCTCCGGGGGTCTAGCGGGAATCACAGATACGCAGTATTTT. This sequence encodes CASSGGLAGITDTQYF.

The count of this clone is one. Here the CDR3 reads CATRGTDEKLFF. The CDR3, as DNA: TGTGCCACCAGAGGGACAGATGAAAAACTGTTTTTT. V usage is TRBV11-2 and J usage is TRBJ1-4, with 7 bases aligning to TRBD1. Germline trimming cut 10 bases from V and 6 bases from J; bases unmatched to any gene: 5. The CDR3 sequence is 12 residues long. Per germline, CDR1 SGHAT and CDR2 FQNNGV.

The CDR3 sequence is CASSIGSHPNTEAFF. The CDR3 region has the DNA TGTGCCAGTAGTATAGGGTCACACCCGAACACTGAAGCTTTCTTT. V and J are TRBV19 and TRBJ1-1; D unresolved. Germline CDR1 and CDR2: LNHDA and SQIVND (reference sequence). The CDR3 contains 15 residues. Trimming removed 1 base from V and 1 base from J, with 10 bases in between.

In the case of this clone: An end of the junction does not agree with germline; a read error may underlie this. This rearrangement joins TRBV7-7 to TRBJ1-1; D not certain. The V gene's germline CDR1 is SSHAT and CDR2 FNYEAQ (reference sequence). The CDR3 covers 12 residues. CDR3 in amino acids: CASSVKNTEAFF. The CDR3 DNA reads as TGTGCTAGCAGCGTAAAGAACACTGAAGCTTTCTTT.

CDR3 in amino acids: CASSPTLAGRNEQYF. The DNA of the CDR3 is TGTGCCAGCAGCCCCACACTAGCGGGGAGGAACGAGCAGTACTTC. The genes are TRBV7-9 and TRBJ2-7; 10 bases are shared with TRBD2. The CDR3 length is 15 residues. V lost 5 bases, J lost 5 bases, and 9 bases stayed unmatched. Germline V gene data show CDR1 as SEHNR and CDR2 as FQNEAQ (reference sequence).

The V gene is TRBV6-5, the J gene TRBJ2-7, with 8 bases aligning to TRBD1. Germline V lookup: CDR1 MNHEY, CDR2 SVGAGI. CDR3 size: 14 residues. Trimming at V came to 0 bases and at J to 2 bases, leaving 0 bases not matched to a gene. The CDR3: CASSYSTGAYEQYF. Here the CDR3 DNA reads TGTGCCAGCAGTTACTCGACAGGGGCCTACGAGCAGTACTTC.

The rearrangement links TRBV9 to TRBJ2-2; 9 nucleotides line up with TRBD2. Unmatched junction bases numbered 4, after V lost 3 bases and J lost 4 bases. Germline CDR1 reads SGDLS; CDR2 reads YYNGEE. This CDR3 region has 15 residues. DNA of the CDR3: TGTGCCAGCAGCGCGCGGGGGGGCCCCACCGGGGAGCTGTTTTTT. It codes for CASSARGGPTGELFF.